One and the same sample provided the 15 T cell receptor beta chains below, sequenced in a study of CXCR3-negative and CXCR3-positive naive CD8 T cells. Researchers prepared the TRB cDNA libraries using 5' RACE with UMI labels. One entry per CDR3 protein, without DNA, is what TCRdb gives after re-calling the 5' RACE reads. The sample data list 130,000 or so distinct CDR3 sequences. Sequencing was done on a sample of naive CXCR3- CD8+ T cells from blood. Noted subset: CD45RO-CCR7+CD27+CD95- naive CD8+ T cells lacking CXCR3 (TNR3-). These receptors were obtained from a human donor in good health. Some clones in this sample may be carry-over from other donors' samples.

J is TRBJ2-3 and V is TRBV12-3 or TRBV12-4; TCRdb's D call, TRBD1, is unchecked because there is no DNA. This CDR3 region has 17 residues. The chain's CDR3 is CASSFGRGGRGTDTQYF.

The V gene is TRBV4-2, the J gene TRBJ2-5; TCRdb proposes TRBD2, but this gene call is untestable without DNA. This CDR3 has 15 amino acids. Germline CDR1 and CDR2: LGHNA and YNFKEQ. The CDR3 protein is CASSQERGGQETQYF.

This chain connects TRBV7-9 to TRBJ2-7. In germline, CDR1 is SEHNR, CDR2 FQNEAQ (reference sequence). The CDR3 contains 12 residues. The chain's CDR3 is CASSSVGYEQYF. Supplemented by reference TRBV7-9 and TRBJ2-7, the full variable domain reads DTGVSQNPRHKITKRGQNVTFRCDPISEHNRLYWYRQTLGQGPEFLTYFQNEAQLEKSRLLSDRFSAERPKGSFSTLEIQRTEQGDSAMYLCASSSVGYEQYFGPGTRLTVT.

CDR3 sequence reads: CASSQSSGATEAFF. The chain carries TRBV23-1 and TRBJ1-1; TCRdb picks TRBD1, but there is no DNA to check that call. TRBV23-1 qualifies as an ORF whose function is uncertain. The CDR3 consists of 14 residues.

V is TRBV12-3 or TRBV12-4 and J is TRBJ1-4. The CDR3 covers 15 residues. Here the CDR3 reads CASSFLGSSNEKLFF.

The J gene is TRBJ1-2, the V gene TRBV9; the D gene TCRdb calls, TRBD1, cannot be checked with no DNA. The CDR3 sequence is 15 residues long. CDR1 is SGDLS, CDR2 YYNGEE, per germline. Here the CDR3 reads CASSTLQGANYGYTF.

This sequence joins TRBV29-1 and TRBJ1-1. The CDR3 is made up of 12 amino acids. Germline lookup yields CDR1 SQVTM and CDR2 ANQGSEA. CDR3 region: CSVVGADTEAFF.

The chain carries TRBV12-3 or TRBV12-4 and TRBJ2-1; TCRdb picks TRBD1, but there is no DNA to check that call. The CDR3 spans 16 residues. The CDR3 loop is CASSLGWGATYNEQFF.

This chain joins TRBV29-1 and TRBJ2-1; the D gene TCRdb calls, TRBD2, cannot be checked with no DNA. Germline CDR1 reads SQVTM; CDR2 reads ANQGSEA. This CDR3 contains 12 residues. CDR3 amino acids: CSVGGTSYEQFF.

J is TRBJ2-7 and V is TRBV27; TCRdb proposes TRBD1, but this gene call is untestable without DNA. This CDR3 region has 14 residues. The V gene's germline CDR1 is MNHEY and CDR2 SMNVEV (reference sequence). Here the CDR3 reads CASSLVQASYEQYF.

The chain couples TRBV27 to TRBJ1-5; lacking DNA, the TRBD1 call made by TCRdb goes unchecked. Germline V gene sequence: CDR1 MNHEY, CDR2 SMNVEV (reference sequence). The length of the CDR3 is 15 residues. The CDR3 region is CASSLSPGGNQPQHF.

CDR3 protein: CSVGTGTSEQYF. This chain joins TRBV29-1 and TRBJ2-7; without DNA, the TCRdb call of TRBD1 cannot be checked. CDR1 is SQVTM and CDR2 is ANQGSEA in the germline V gene. The CDR3 runs 12 residues.

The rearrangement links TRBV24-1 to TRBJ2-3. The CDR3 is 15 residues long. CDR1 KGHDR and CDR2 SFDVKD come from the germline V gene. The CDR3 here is CATRPFSQGADTQYF.

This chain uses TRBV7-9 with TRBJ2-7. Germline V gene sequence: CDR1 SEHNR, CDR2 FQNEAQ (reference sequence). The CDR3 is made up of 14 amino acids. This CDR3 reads CASSFSGSVYEQYF.

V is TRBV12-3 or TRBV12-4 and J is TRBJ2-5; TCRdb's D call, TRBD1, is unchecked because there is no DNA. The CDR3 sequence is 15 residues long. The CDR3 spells CASGGGTEYQETQYF.